Sequencing of this TCR beta chain was carried out in a study of T cell responses to AZD1222 COVID-19 vaccine. The germline V gene encodes CDR1 SGHVS and CDR2 FQNEAQ. The CDR3 has 13 amino acids. V was trimmed by 2 bases and J by 6 bases, leaving 7 bases between them. This clone was detected a few times. Profiling relied on immunoSEQ multiplex PCR, and the TCRdb table lists in-frame clones only, not all of them. The sample consists of roughly 100,000 clones, approximately 90% of them appearing once. The source was peripheral blood, collected 28 days after the second AZD1222 dose. The TCR comes from an adult who received the AZD1222 COVID-19 vaccine. V is TRBV7-8 and J is TRBJ1-4; D gene uncertain. CDR3 DNA: TGTGCCAGCAGCTTATTCTACTATGAAAAACTGTTTTTT. Protein product: CASSLFYYEKLFF.